Listed here are 6 T cell receptor beta chains from one sample, sequenced in a study of blood T cell repertoires in COVID-19. Generated by immunoSEQ multiplex PCR, the TCRdb table keeps only in-frame clones and is missing some. Here the sample spans a few hundred thousand clones, 90% being singletons. The sequencing sample was made of PBMCs or T cells enriched from blood (not recorded which). These receptor sequences come from a man aged 30-40 years who had been exposed to COVID-19.

The V and J genes are TRBV3-1 (or the pseudogene TRBV3-2) and TRBJ2-2; the match to TRBD2 covers 8 bases. Unmatched junction bases numbered 17, after V lost 0 bases and J lost 5 bases. The CDR3 has 20 residues. Germline V gene data show CDR1 as LGHDT and CDR2 as YNNKEL (reference sequence). DNA of the CDR3: TGTGCCAGCAGCCAAGAGAGAACCAGAGAAGCGGGGGAGGTAACCGGGGAGCTGTTTTTT. It yields the protein CASSQERTREAGEVTGELFF.

The sample holds one count of this clone. The chain joins TRBV25-1 to TRBJ1-1; the match to TRBD1 covers 9 bases. The V and J ends lost 1 base and 1 base, in that order; junction bases with no gene match: 1. Germline V gives CDR1 MGHDK, CDR2 SYGVNS. The CDR3 consists of 15 residues. The chain's CDR3 is CASSEWDRENTEAFF. CDR3 nucleotide sequence: TGTGCCAGCAGTGAATGGGACAGGGAGAACACTGAAGCTTTCTTT. Full variable domain (remainder filled in from reference TRBV25-1 and TRBJ1-1): EADIYQTPRYLVIGTGKKITLECSQTMGHDKMYWYQQDPGMELHLIHYSYGVNSTEKGDLSSESTVSRIRTEHFPLTLESARPSHTSQYLCASSEWDRENTEAFFGQGTRLTVV.

V is TRBV9 and J is TRBJ1-4; 9 nucleotides align to TRBD1. Germline CDR1 reads SGDLS; CDR2 reads YYNGEE. Trimming removed 3 bases from V and 7 bases from J; junction bases left unmatched: 19. The CDR3 runs to 19 residues. The CDR3 reads CASSGRDRDTRGMGEKLFF. CDR3 coding DNA: TGTGCCAGCAGCGGCCGGGACAGGGATACCCGAGGAATGGGTGAAAAACTGTTTTTT.

This sequence joins TRBV11-1 and TRBJ2-1; D might be TRBD1 (6 bases). The ends were cut back, 5 bases at V and 5 bases at J, with 10 bases in the middle. Germline assignment: CDR1 SGHAT and CDR2 FQDESV (reference sequence). The length of the CDR3 is 13 residues. The DNA of the CDR3 is TGTGCCAGCAGCGTCGACAGGAACAATGAGCAGTTCTTC. Protein product: CASSVDRNNEQFF.

CDR3 coding DNA: TGCAGCATCCTCCAGGGCGGAACCTACGAGCAGTACTTC. Translating it yields CSILQGGTYEQYF. The chain joins TRBV29-1 to TRBJ2-7, with D maybe TRBD1 (5 bases). Per germline, CDR1 SQVTM and CDR2 ANQGSEA. The CDR3 has 13 residues. The germline V and J ends were trimmed by 8 bases and 2 bases, with 16 bases remaining between them.

The chain uses TRBV14 and TRBJ1-1; D uncertain. The CDR3 contains 15 residues. The germline V gene encodes CDR1 SGHDN and CDR2 FVKESK. V dropped 5 bases and J dropped 0 bases, with 13 bases sitting between them. The CDR3: CASSLERTLNTEAFF. The DNA for the CDR3 is TGTGCCAGCAGCTTGGAGCGGACCCTGAACACTGAAGCTTTCTTT.